This TCR beta chain was captured in a study of T cells in tuberculosis. Looking at the study overall: T cells were selected with CD1B tetramers loaded with glucose monomycolate. General observations from the study: The stringent gate may have excluded weak CD1B-GMM tetramer binders.

This CDR3 comprises 16 residues. The germline V gene has CDR1 MNHEY and CDR2 SMNVEV (reference sequence). TCR-alpha and TCR-beta chains were sequenced unpaired. The repertoire was sequenced with immunoSEQ multiplex PCR; TCRdb's copy has only in-frame clones and lacks some. The sample holds about 58,000 clones; 88% are singletons and the top ten take about a fifth. Sorting used thawed, overnight-rested PBMC stained with anti-CD3, a viability dye and GMM-loaded CD1B tetramer. The lipid loaded on the CD1B tetramers was C32 glucose monomycolate from Rhodococcus equi. About 100,000 tetramer-negative cells were sorted from each donor. This clone was seen once.

Sequencing input: CD1b-GMM tetramer-negative cells sorted from PBMCs. The rearrangement joins TRBV27 to TRBJ2-5; weak D call: TRBD2 (5 bases). The end of the DNA fits TRBJ2-7 better, so the J call may be wrong. This receptor was obtained from an adult woman with latent tuberculosis. CDR3 in DNA: TGTGCCAGCAGTTTATCCGTTCTAGCCCTCTCCTACGAGCAGTACTTC. Its translation: CASSLSVLALSYEQYF.